The 15 T cell receptor beta chains below all came from one sample that was sequenced in a study of shared clonotypes between healthy human individuals. Some clones are missing from TCRdb's copy, which holds only in-frame ones; the method was immunoSEQ multiplex PCR. The sample gives hundreds of thousands of clones, roughly 79% of which show up once; 12% is in the top ten. Sequences were obtained from PBMCs. The receptors derive from a woman aged 40 to 50 in good health. Some clones in this sample may be carry-over from other donors' samples.

This clone was counted a single time. This may arise from a read error, as a much more abundant clone is one base away. The sample holds other DNA sequences that translate to the same CDR3. V and J are TRBV19 and TRBJ2-1; 8 bases are a match to TRBD2. There are 14 residues in the CDR3. The V segment lost 4 bases and the J segment 6 bases; nucleotides outside the gene matches: 5. Germline CDR1 reads LNHDA; CDR2 reads SQIVND (reference sequence). The CDR3 sequence is CASSTPGLANEQFF. CDR3 nucleotide sequence: TGTGCCAGTAGTACACCTGGACTAGCCAATGAGCAGTTCTTC.

The rearrangement uses TRBV6-6 and TRBJ2-7; possible D gene TRBD2, 6 bases. The CDR3 is 13 amino acids. V was trimmed by 5 bases and J by 6 bases, leaving 14 bases between them. In germline, CDR1 is MNHNY, CDR2 SVGAGI (reference sequence). The CDR3 region has the DNA TGTGCCAGCAGTAAGGGACTGGGATTCGAGCAGTACTTC. It yields the protein CASSKGLGFEQYF.

The chain combines TRBV19 with TRBJ2-2; D perhaps matches TRBD1 (6 bases). Per the germline V gene, CDR1 is LNHDA and CDR2 is SQIVND (reference sequence). V shed 4 bases and J shed 6 bases, with 9 bases lying between them. This CDR3 spans 13 amino acids. Written as DNA, the CDR3 is TGTGCCAGTAGTAGAACAGGGTCCGGGGAGCTGTTTTTT. Translating it yields CASSRTGSGELFF.

The V and J genes are TRBV28 and TRBJ2-7, with 11 bases lining up with TRBD2. Germline V gene sequence: CDR1 MDHEN, CDR2 SYDVKM. There are 15 residues in the CDR3. With V trimmed by 7 bases and J by 2 bases, 7 bases remained unmatched. The CDR3 loop reads CASTQLAGGTYEQYF. The CDR3, as DNA: TGTGCCAGCACCCAATTAGCGGGAGGGACCTACGAGCAGTACTTC. The whole variable domain, filled in from reference TRBV28 and TRBJ2-7, reads DVKVTQSSRYLVKRTGEKVFLECVQDMDHENMFWYRQDPGLGLRLIYFSYDVKMKEKGDIPEGYSVSREKKERFSLILESASTNQTSMYLCASTQLAGGTYEQYFGPGTRLTVT.

This clone was counted between two and nine times. The chain joins TRBV30 to TRBJ2-7; 7 positions match TRBD2. CDR3 length: 13 residues. Germline V CDR1 and CDR2: GTSNPN, SVGIG (reference sequence). V lost 4 bases, J lost 3 bases, and 6 bases stayed unmatched. CDR3 sequence: CAWNPSGIYEQYF. CDR3 in DNA: TGTGCCTGGAACCCTAGCGGAATCTACGAGCAGTACTTC.

This chain uses TRBV2 with TRBJ2-5; no reliable D call. Germline V lookup: CDR1 SNHLY, CDR2 FYNNEI. The CDR3 loop spans 12 amino acids. V was clipped by 10 bases and J by 0 bases, with 9 bases between them. The CDR3: CATKDDQETQYF. The CDR3 DNA reads TGTGCCACGAAGGACGACCAAGAGACCCAGTACTTC.

This clone has ten or more counts. The chain recombines TRBV7-9 with TRBJ2-1, with D possibly called TRBD1 or TRBD2 (5 bases each). Trimming took 1 base from V and 12 from J, leaving 13 bases between them. Germline loops: CDR1 SEHNR, CDR2 FQNEAQ (reference sequence). The CDR3 has 13 residues. DNA of the CDR3: TGTGCCAGCAGCTTAGGGGGACCATCGTTGCAGTTCTTC. It specifies CASSLGGPSLQFF.

The rearrangement uses TRBV28 and TRBJ2-3; D is possibly TRBD1 (6 bases). V dropped 7 bases and J dropped 4 bases, with 15 bases sitting between them. The CDR3 is 14 residues long. In germline, CDR1 is MDHEN, CDR2 SYDVKM. Written as DNA, the CDR3 is TGTGCCAGCACCGCTCCAGGGGTTCCAGATACGCAGTATTTT. Amino acid sequence: CASTAPGVPDTQYF.

V and J are TRBV27 and TRBJ2-1; 8 nucleotides line up with TRBD2. CDR1 and CDR2 (germline): MNHEY, SMNVEV (reference sequence). V lost 6 bases and J lost 0; bases outside the gene matches: 4. This CDR3 comprises 15 residues. The CDR3 here is CASRVAGSSYNEQFF. In nucleotides, the CDR3 is TGTGCCAGCAGAGTAGCGGGAAGCTCCTACAATGAGCAGTTCTTC.

The chain is built from TRBV5-6 and TRBJ1-1; 9 bases map to TRBD1. CDR1 SGHDT and CDR2 YYEEEE come from the germline V gene. This CDR3 comprises 15 residues. V dropped 4 bases and J dropped 3; count of bases not matched to a gene: 7. CDR3 sequence: CASSELQGADTEAFF. In DNA, the CDR3 is TGTGCCAGCAGCGAACTACAGGGGGCTGACACTGAAGCTTTCTTT.

The gene calls are TRBV6-1 and TRBJ2-2; perhaps TRBD1 as D (6 bases). Germline V gene lookup returns CDR1 MNHNS and CDR2 SASEGT. There are 13 residues in the CDR3. V lost 1 base and J lost 8, with 8 bases in between. CDR3 DNA sequence: TGTGCCAGCAGTGAAGTGAGGGGGGGGGAGCTGTTTTTT. Amino acids: CASSEVRGGELFF.

This clone was seen at least ten times. The chain is built from TRBV28 and TRBJ1-3; 8 nucleotides line up with TRBD1. V trimming: 8 bases; J trimming: 4 bases; junction bases outside the gene matches: 10. The CDR3 runs 15 residues. CDR1 is MDHEN and CDR2 is SYDVKM in the germline V gene. This CDR3 reads CASLPQGAAGNTIYF. In DNA form, the CDR3 reads TGTGCCAGCCTGCCCCAGGGGGCGGCCGGAAACACCATATATTTT.

The rearrangement links TRBV7-3 to TRBJ2-3; TRBD2 might be the D (6 bases). Germline CDR1 reads SGHTA; CDR2 reads FQGTGA. The CDR3 contains 14 residues. Trimming pared 2 bases from V and 4 bases from J, leaving 10 bases between. This CDR3 reads CASSLGTSPDTQYF. CDR3 bases: TGTGCCAGCAGCTTAGGGACTTCGCCAGATACGCAGTATTTT. The variable domain in full, with the rest retrieved from reference TRBV7-3 and TRBJ2-3, is GAGVSQTPSNKVTEKGKYVELRCDPISGHTALYWYRQSLGQGPEFLIYFQGTGAADDSGLPNDRFFAVRPEGSVSTLKIQRTERGDSAVYLCASSLGTSPDTQYFGPGTRLTVL.

The chain employs TRBV5-4 and TRBJ2-5; TRBD1 is a possible D gene (6 bases). Germline assignment: CDR1 SGHNT and CDR2 YYREEE (reference sequence). The CDR3 has 15 residues. Trimming cost V 2 bases and J 3 bases, with 14 bases left between them. DNA for the CDR3: TGTGCCAGCAGCTTAAGGGGGTTAGCGAAAGAGACCCAGTACTTC. It codes for CASSLRGLAKETQYF.

The chain uses TRBV11-2 and TRBJ2-7; no clear D. The CDR3 is 14 amino acids. Per germline, CDR1 SGHAT and CDR2 FQNNGV. V lost 4 bases and J lost 4, with 14 bases in between. Written as DNA, the CDR3 is TGTGCCAGCAGCTCGAATCCCATACTTTACGAGCAGTACTTC. Residues: CASSSNPILYEQYF.